What follows are 22 T cell receptor beta chains derived from one specimen sequenced in a study of tumour-infiltrating T cells in Burkitt lymphoma. Libraries were prepared by immunoSEQ multiplex PCR; TCRdb keeps only in-frame clonotypes and omits some of them. Found here are around 15,000 clones, 80% of them singletons; the top ten hold 2% to 2.5%. The sample comprised tumor tissue. The receptors here all came from a human donor with diffuse large B-cell lymphoma.

The chain carries TRBV10-3 and TRBJ1-2, with 8 bases lining up with TRBD1. The CDR3 length is 13 residues. After removal of 4 bases from V and 8 bases from J, the junction contained 6 bases not matched to a gene. CDR1 ENHRY and CDR2 SYGVKD come from the germline V gene. The CDR3 here is CAISAGQGIGYTF. DNA of the CDR3: TGTGCCATCAGTGCAGGACAGGGTATAGGCTACACCTTC.

The chain recombines TRBV19 with TRBJ2-7; 9 nucleotides align to TRBD2. CDR3 length: 14 residues. Germline V gene data show CDR1 as LNHDA and CDR2 as SQIVND (reference sequence). V lost 5 bases and J lost 5; bases outside the gene matches: 7. CDR3 sequence reads: CASSPRGGANEQYF. The CDR3 bases are TGTGCCAGTAGTCCCCGCGGGGGGGCAAACGAGCAGTACTTC.

The chain is built from TRBV2 and TRBJ1-5, with 9 bases matching TRBD1. This CDR3 spans 15 amino acids. Germline loops: CDR1 SNHLY, CDR2 FYNNEI. With 5 bases clipped from V and 5 bases from J, the junction kept 7 bases outside the gene matches. CDR3 in amino acids: CASSSGTGWDQPQHF. In DNA, the CDR3 is TGTGCCAGCAGTTCCGGGACAGGGTGGGATCAGCCCCAGCATTTT.

The chain employs TRBV11-3 and TRBJ2-4; 10 nucleotides match TRBD2. This CDR3 spans 20 amino acids. V was pared by 5 bases and J by 3 bases, with 19 bases of the junction left unmatched. The germline V gene has CDR1 SGHNT and CDR2 YENEEA. Here the CDR3 reads CASSLAKAGGKGCGKNIQYF. The DNA of the CDR3 is TGTGCCAGCAGCCTAGCAAAAGCGGGAGGGAAAGGATGTGGCAAAAACATTCAGTACTTC.

This clone was seen a few times. The J gene is TRBJ2-7, the V gene TRBV27, with D unclear. The CDR3 consists of 13 residues. Germline CDR1 reads MNHEY; CDR2 reads SMNVEV (reference sequence). The germline V and J ends were trimmed by 4 bases and 2 bases, with 9 bases remaining between them. CDR3 region: CASSSSGPYEQYF. In DNA form, the CDR3 reads TGTGCCAGCAGTTCATCTGGGCCCTACGAGCAGTACTTC.

This chain uses TRBV4-1 with TRBJ2-7; either TRBD1 or TRBD2 may supply D (6 bases each). The germline gives CDR1 MGHRA, CDR2 YSYEKL. This CDR3 has 17 amino acids. V lost 0 bases and J lost 2, with 17 bases in between. CDR3 in DNA: TGCGCCAGCAGCCAAGACTCCCTAGAGGGGGGACCCTACGAGCAGTACTTC. Amino acids: CASSQDSLEGGPYEQYF.

J is TRBJ2-7 and V is TRBV4-2, with TRBD1 matching over 7 bases. The CDR3 is 17 residues long. V was pared by 1 base and J by 0 bases, with 9 bases of the junction left unmatched. Germline V gene lookup returns CDR1 LGHNA and CDR2 YNFKEQ. CDR3 in amino acids: CASSQVTGQFSSYEQYF. The CDR3 bases are TGTGCCAGCAGCCAAGTGACGGGACAGTTTTCCTCCTACGAGCAGTACTTC.

V usage is TRBV9 and J usage is TRBJ2-3; 7 bases agree with TRBD1. The CDR3 has 14 amino acids. Germline assignment: CDR1 SGDLS and CDR2 YYNGEE. With 6 bases clipped from V and 0 bases from J, the junction kept 4 bases outside the gene matches. This chain's CDR3 is CASTPGGSTDTQYF. CDR3 nucleotides: TGTGCCAGCACCCCAGGGGGAAGCACAGATACGCAGTATTTT.

The CDR3 loop is CASSIDGLLMTDTQYF. In DNA, the CDR3 is TGTGCCAGTAGTATAGATGGACTGCTGATGACAGATACGCAGTATTTT. This chain links TRBV19 with TRBJ2-3, with D possibly matching TRBD2 (5 bases). This CDR3 is 16 amino acids long. Germline assignment: CDR1 LNHDA and CDR2 SQIVND (reference sequence). V was pared by 0 bases and J by 3 bases, with 13 bases between.

V gene TRBV29-1 combines with J gene TRBJ2-3; 11 bases match TRBD2. Germline lookup yields CDR1 SQVTM and CDR2 ANQGSEA. Germline trimming cut 7 bases from V and 0 bases from J; bases unmatched to any gene: 9. This CDR3 spans 16 amino acids. The CDR3 DNA follows: TGCAGCGCGGGACTAGCGGTCGGAATAAGCACAGATACGCAGTATTTT. Encoded protein: CSAGLAVGISTDTQYF.

CDR3 sequence (DNA): TGTGCCAGCAGCTTATTAGCGGGAGGGCCCTCCACCGGGGAGCTGTTTTTT. It encodes CASSLLAGGPSTGELFF. The chain combines TRBV7-2 with TRBJ2-2; 11 positions agree with TRBD2. From germline, CDR1 is SGHTA and CDR2 FQGNSA. The ends lost 2 bases at V and 4 bases at J; junction bases unmatched: 6. The CDR3 is made up of 17 amino acids.

The V call is TRBV15, the J call TRBJ2-5; 9 positions agree with TRBD2. Germline CDR1 reads LNHNV; CDR2 reads YYDKDF (reference sequence). CDR3 length: 15 residues. Trimming cost V 4 bases and J 5 bases; bases outside gene matches: 8. The CDR3 coding sequence is TGTGCCACCAGCACCTGGGGCGGGAGGGTGGAGACCCAGTACTTC. Protein sequence: CATSTWGGRVETQYF. Together with reference TRBV15 and TRBJ2-5, the CDR3 gives the full variable domain: DAMVIQNPRYQVTQFGKPVTLSCSQTLNHNVMYWYQQKSSQAPKLLFHYYDKDFNNEADTPDNFQSRRPNTSFCFLDIRSPGLGDTAMYLCATSTWGGRVETQYFGPGTRLLVL.

The chain has TRBV4-2 and TRBJ2-7; TRBD2 matches at 7 bases. With V trimmed by 5 bases and J by 6 bases, 13 bases remained unmatched. The CDR3 extends over 15 amino acids. The germline CDR1 and CDR2 sequences are LGHNA and YNFKEQ. CDR3 sequence (DNA): TGTGCCAGCAGCGCCCAGGGAGGGGAATCCGCCGAGCAGTACTTC. It is translated as CASSAQGGESAEQYF.

The chain recombines TRBV9 with TRBJ2-7, with D possibly matching TRBD2 (6 bases). Germline CDR1 is SGDLS and CDR2 is YYNGEE. CDR3 length: 15 residues. V was pared by 2 bases and J by 5 bases, with 17 bases between. CDR3 sequence reads: CASSVGSLAGDEQYF. The CDR3, as DNA: TGTGCCAGCAGCGTCGGTTCACTAGCCGGGGACGAGCAGTACTTC.

This chain connects TRBV2 to TRBJ2-6, with D uncertain. Per germline, CDR1 SNHLY and CDR2 FYNNEI. Trimming took off 6 bases at V and 0 bases at J, with 9 bases between the two ends. The CDR3 consists of 15 residues. Here the CDR3 reads CASRLETSGANVLTF. As DNA, the CDR3 is TGTGCCAGCAGGCTTGAAACCTCTGGGGCCAACGTCCTGACTTTC.

V and J are TRBV10-2 and TRBJ2-2, with TRBD1 identical over 7 bases. V shed 5 bases and J 3 bases; nucleotides not matched to a gene: 6. In germline, CDR1 is WSHSY, CDR2 SAAADI. CDR3 size: 15 residues. CDR3 DNA sequence: TGCGCCAGCAGTATAGGGGGCTTCGACACCGGGGAGCTGTTTTTT. Residues: CASSIGGFDTGELFF.

The chain joins TRBV9 to TRBJ2-7; D is undetermined. Germline-derived CDR1 and CDR2 are SGDLS and YYNGEE. The germline V and J ends were trimmed by 0 bases and 5 bases, with 12 bases remaining between them. This CDR3 comprises 14 residues. DNA for the CDR3: TGTGCCAGCAGCGTAGCTGGTTCGATAGACGAGCAGTACTTC. Amino acid sequence: CASSVAGSIDEQYF.

The chain links TRBV7-3 to TRBJ2-7, with 8 positions matching TRBD1. With 2 bases clipped from V and 2 bases from J, the junction kept 2 bases outside the gene matches. Per germline, CDR1 SGHTA and CDR2 FQGTGA. The CDR3 is 14 amino acids. The CDR3 here is CASSLQGATYEQYF. The CDR3 DNA is TGTGCCAGCAGCTTACAGGGGGCAACCTACGAGCAGTACTTC. Full variable domain (remainder filled in from reference TRBV7-3 and TRBJ2-7): GAGVSQTPSNKVTEKGKYVELRCDPISGHTALYWYRQSLGQGPEFLIYFQGTGAADDSGLPNDRFFAVRPEGSVSTLKIQRTERGDSAVYLCASSLQGATYEQYFGPGTRLTVT.

The CDR3 loop is CSASDRGSTEAFF. In DNA, the CDR3 is TGCAGCGCCTCCGACAGGGGCAGCACTGAAGCTTTCTTT. This sequence joins TRBV29-1 and TRBJ1-1; TRBD1 agrees at 8 bases. The V segment lost 7 bases and the J segment 4 bases; nucleotides outside the gene matches: 8. The CDR3 is 13 residues long. CDR1 and CDR2 (germline): SQVTM, ANQGSEA.

This chain connects TRBV7-2 to TRBJ2-7; 10 bases are shared with TRBD1. The CDR3 is 13 residues long. V shed 4 bases, J shed 5 bases, and the junction held 2 bases outside the gene matches. The germline V gene has CDR1 SGHTA and CDR2 FQGNSA. DNA of the CDR3: TGTGCCAGCAGCTGGGGACAGGGGAACGAGCAGTACTTC. It codes for CASSWGQGNEQYF.

This clone was observed a single time. J is TRBJ1-3 and V is TRBV7-2, with no clear D. The CDR3 has 15 amino acids. V was shortened by 1 base and J by 0 bases, with 7 bases between the two germline ends. Germline V CDR1 and CDR2: SGHTA, FQGNSA. CDR3 bases: TGTGCCAGCAGCTTAGAAATCTCCTCTGGAAACACCATATATTTT. Translating gives CASSLEISSGNTIYF.

This CDR3 reads CASSLKGQMNTEAFF. The CDR3 nucleotides are TGTGCCAGCAGCTTAAAAGGACAGATGAACACTGAAGCTTTCTTT. The chain has TRBV7-3 and TRBJ1-1; weak D call: TRBD1 (6 bases). This CDR3 region has 15 residues. Germline values: CDR1 SGHTA, CDR2 FQGTGA. Trimming cost V 1 base and J 0 bases, with 9 bases left between them.